The rows below give T cell receptor beta chains drawn from one sample of a study of blood T cell repertoires in COVID-19. Sequencing used immunoSEQ multiplex PCR; TCRdb keeps in-frame clones, though not all of them. The sample holds approximately 440,000 clones, roughly 87% seen once. Sequencing was done on a sample of PBMCs or T cells enriched from blood (not recorded which). Source of these receptors: a woman aged 18-29 years who had recovered from COVID-19. The conserved cysteine and the conserved F or W are not part of the CDR3 here.

ASSSEPGDTQY	TRBV5-5	TRBJ2-3
ASSTQRGAGTDTQY	TRBV7-3	TRBJ2-3
ASSQEARGRDGSYEQY	TRBV4-1	TRBJ2-7
ASSVNLRQTEAF	TRBV9	TRBJ1-1
ASSEFGRKIPYEQY	TRBV6-1	TRBJ2-7
ASSTPGTGGYNEQF	TRBV28	TRBJ2-1
ASSQGSAHSGNTIY	TRBV4-2	TRBJ1-3
ASSPHASGALTDTQY	TRBV18	TRBJ2-3
ASSVGETGAREGESYEQY	TRBV9	TRBJ2-7
ASSLSGTGGRGYT	TRBV27	TRBJ1-2
ASSRLTSTSDTQY	TRBV7-9	TRBJ2-3
ATRGGFYEQY	TRBV10-2	TRBJ2-7
ASSTGLTSYEQY	TRBV28	TRBJ2-7